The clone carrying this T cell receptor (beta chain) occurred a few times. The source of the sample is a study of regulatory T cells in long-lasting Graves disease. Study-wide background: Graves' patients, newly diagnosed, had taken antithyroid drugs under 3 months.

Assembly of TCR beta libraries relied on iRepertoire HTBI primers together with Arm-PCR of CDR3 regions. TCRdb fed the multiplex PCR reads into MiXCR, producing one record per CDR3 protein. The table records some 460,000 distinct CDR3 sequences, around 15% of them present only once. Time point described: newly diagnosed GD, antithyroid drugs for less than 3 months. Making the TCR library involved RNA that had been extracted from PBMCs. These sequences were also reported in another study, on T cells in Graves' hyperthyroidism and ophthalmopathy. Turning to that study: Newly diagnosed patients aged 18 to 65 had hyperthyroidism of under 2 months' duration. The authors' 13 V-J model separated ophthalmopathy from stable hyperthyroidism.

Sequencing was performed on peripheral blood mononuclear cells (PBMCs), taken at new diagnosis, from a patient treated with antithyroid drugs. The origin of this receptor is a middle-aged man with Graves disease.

CDR3 amino acids: CAISDWGGDTQETQYF. The CDR3 coding sequence is TGTGCCATCAGTGATTGGGGAGGGGATACTCAAGAGACCCAGTACTTC. The chain joins TRBV10-3 to TRBJ2-5; 7 bases line up with TRBD2. The CDR3 runs to 16 residues. The germline CDR1 and CDR2 sequences are ENHRY and SYGVKD. J gave up 2 bases and V 3 bases, and 9 bases lay outside the gene matches.